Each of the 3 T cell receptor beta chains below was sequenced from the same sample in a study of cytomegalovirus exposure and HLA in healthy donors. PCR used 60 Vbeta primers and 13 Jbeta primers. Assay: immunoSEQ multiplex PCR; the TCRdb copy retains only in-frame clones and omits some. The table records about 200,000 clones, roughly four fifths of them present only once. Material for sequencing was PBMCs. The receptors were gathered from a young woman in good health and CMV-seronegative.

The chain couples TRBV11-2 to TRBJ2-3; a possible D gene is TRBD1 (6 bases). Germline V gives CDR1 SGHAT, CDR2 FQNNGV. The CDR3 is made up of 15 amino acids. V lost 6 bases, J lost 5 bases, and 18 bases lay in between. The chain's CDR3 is CASRSVAGAQDTQYF. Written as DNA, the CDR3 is TGTGCCAGCAGGTCTGTGGCAGGGGCTCAAGATACGCAGTATTTT.

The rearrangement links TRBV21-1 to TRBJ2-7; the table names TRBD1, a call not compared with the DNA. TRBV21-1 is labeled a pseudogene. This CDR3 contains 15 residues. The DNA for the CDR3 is TGTGCCAGCAGAAAAGGGGGACAGGGTACTTACGAGCAGTACGTC. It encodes CASRKGGQGTYEQYV.

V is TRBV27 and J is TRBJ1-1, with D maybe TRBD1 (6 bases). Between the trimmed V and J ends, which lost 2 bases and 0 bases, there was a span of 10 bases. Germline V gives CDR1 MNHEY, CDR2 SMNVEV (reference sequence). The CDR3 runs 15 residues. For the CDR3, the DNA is TGTGCCAGCAGTTTAGGGACACCCATGAACACTGAAGCTTTCTTT. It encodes CASSLGTPMNTEAFF.